Listed below are T cell receptor beta chains from one sample, sequenced in a study of chronic HIV infection and antiretroviral therapy. One entry per CDR3 protein results from TCRdb running MiXCR on the 5' RACE reads. The sample has 45,000 to 60,000 distinct CDR3 sequences; under 20% are singletons. The sequenced material came from peripheral blood. These receptors were collected from an adult who had HIV and had not received antiretroviral therapy, or was an uninfected healthy control (not recorded which). CDR3s include the opening cysteine and the closing phenylalanine or tryptophan. The D gene is left open where the match is weak. Clone size appears in some rows only: once, few, many, or a class for an expanded clone.

TRBV29-1,NA,NA,TRBJ2-3,TGCAGCGCCCGGAGGAGGGCGGATACAGATACGCAGTATTTT,CSARRRADTDTQYF
TRBV2,TRBD2,NA,TRBJ2-3,TGTGCCAGCACGGCGGGAGGGGCAGATACGCAGTATTTT,CASTAGGADTQYF
TRBV19,NA,few,TRBJ2-6,TGTGCCAGTAGCATGCCAGCGGGCCCTGGGGCCAACGTCCTGACTTTC,CASSMPAGPGANVLTF
TRBV28,NA,NA,TRBJ2-5,TGTGCCAGCAGTCCCGGCCTACGGACCCAGTACTTC,CASSPGLRTQYF
TRBV28,TRBD1,NA,TRBJ1-6,TGTGCCACCCCGGGACAGGGTTCCAGTAGTTCACCCCTCCACTTT,CATPGQGSSSSPLHF
TRBV10-3,NA,NA,TRBJ2-7,TGTGCCATCAGCGACAGCTCCTACGAGCAGTACTTC,CAISDSSYEQYF
TRBV20-1,NA,once,TRBJ1-5,TGCAGTGCTGGACAGTATAGCAATCAGCCCCAGCATTTT,CSAGQYSNQPQHF
TRBV28,NA,NA,TRBJ2-3,TGTGCCAGCCCTTTGGAGGCACCCAGCACAGATACGCAGTATTTT,CASPLEAPSTDTQYF
TRBV5-6,TRBD2,once,TRBJ2-1,TGTGCCAGCAGGAGGCGGGGGAACCATGAGCAGTTCTTC,CASRRRGNHEQFF
TRBV27,TRBD2,NA,TRBJ2-7,TGTGCCAGCAGTTTAACGGGGAGGGGATCCGAGCAGTACTTC,CASSLTGRGSEQYF
TRBV15,NA,NA,TRBJ2-5,TGTGCCGCCGGGAGAGCAAGACGTCAAGAGACCCAGTACTTC,CAAGRARRQETQYF
TRBV7-2,NA,NA,TRBJ1-1,TGTGCCAGCAGCCTAGGGGCGCGGACTGAAGCTTTCTTT,CASSLGARTEAFF
TRBV28,NA,few,TRBJ2-3,TGTGCCAGCAGTTTGGACAGTAGAGCAGATACGCAGTATTTT,CASSLDSRADTQYF
TRBV5-1,NA,NA,TRBJ2-1,TGCGCCAGCAGCCCGAGAAGGACTGGACTTTACAATGAGCAGTTCTTC,CASSPRRTGLYNEQFF
TRBV11-2,NA,NA,TRBJ2-1,TGTGCCAGCAGCTCCCTTTGGGGGCCACGCTTCAATGAGCAGTTCTTC,CASSSLWGPRFNEQFF
TRBV10-3,TRBD2,NA,TRBJ2-5,TGTGCCGTTCGACCCGGGACTAACCTTCGGGAGACCCAGTACTTC,CAVRPGTNLRETQYF
TRBV24-1,NA,few,TRBJ2-7,TGTGCCACCAGTGATCCCTCTCCCGGCGGAATCTACGAGCAGTACTTC,CATSDPSPGGIYEQYF
TRBV28,NA,NA,TRBJ1-2,TGTGCCAGCAGTTTCAACAGGGCGGGCGGCTACACCTTC,CASSFNRAGGYTF
TRBV20-1,NA,NA,TRBJ2-1,TGCAGTGCTAGGTGGGCTAGCAGTACCTCCTACAATGAGCAGTTCTTC,CSARWASSTSYNEQFF
TRBV5-1,NA,few,TRBJ2-7,TGCGCCAGCAGCTATTATCCAGGGCCTGACGAGCAGTACTTC,CASSYYPGPDEQYF
TRBV9,NA,few,TRBJ2-3,TGTGCCAGCAGCGTACAGGGTCTTAGCACAGATACGCAGTATTTT,CASSVQGLSTDTQYF
TRBV7-6,NA,few,TRBJ1-1,TGTGCCAGCAGCAAAGGGGCTAACACTGAAGCTTTCTTT,CASSKGANTEAFF
TRBV7-3,TRBD1,few,TRBJ2-1,TGTGCCAGCAGCTCAGGGACAGACAGGTTCTTC,CASSSGTDRFF